Listed below are T cell receptor beta chains from one sample, sequenced in a study of Tregs in tolerant kidney transplant recipients. The data were produced by immunoSEQ multiplex PCR, yet TCRdb's version contains in-frame clones alone and is incomplete. The sample gives about 110,000 clones, 90% of which show up once; 0.34% is in the top ten. The source was CD4+ T cells from blood, collected before the transplant. These receptors came from a human donor who received a combined kidney and bone marrow transplant. CDR3s include the opening cysteine and the closing phenylalanine or tryptophan. D genes are given only for firm matches. Expanded clones are given a class, and other clones once, few, many or no size at all.

abundance: NA; v_gene: TRBV7-9; j_gene: TRBJ2-1; d_gene: TRBD1; CDR3nt: TGTGCCAGCAGCTTACAGGGGGAATACAATGAGCAGTTCTTC; CDR3aa: CASSLQGEYNEQFF
abundance: NA; v_gene: TRBV7-2; j_gene: TRBJ2-7; d_gene: TRBD1; CDR3nt: TGTGCCAGCAGCCCCTGGGACAGTACCTACGAGCAGTACTTC; CDR3aa: CASSPWDSTYEQYF
abundance: few; v_gene: TRBV10-1; j_gene: TRBJ2-7; d_gene: TRBD2; CDR3nt: TGCGCCAGCAGCGAGAGCGGGAGGGACCTCTCCTACGAGCAGTACTTC; CDR3aa: CASSESGRDLSYEQYF
abundance: NA; v_gene: TRBV6-1; j_gene: TRBJ1-1; d_gene: NA; CDR3nt: TGTGCCAGCAGCGGACAGATGAACACTGAAGCTTTCTTT; CDR3aa: CASSGQMNTEAFF
abundance: NA; v_gene: TRBV28; j_gene: TRBJ2-7; d_gene: TRBD2; CDR3nt: TGTGCCAGCAGTTTTAGCGGGAGGTCCTACGAGCAGTACTTC; CDR3aa: CASSFSGRSYEQYF
abundance: few; v_gene: TRBV2; j_gene: TRBJ2-7; d_gene: NA; CDR3nt: TGTGCCAGCAGTGAAGTCCAGGGAGGAGGGTACGAGCAGTACTTC; CDR3aa: CASSEVQGGGYEQYF
abundance: NA; v_gene: TRBV18; j_gene: TRBJ1-2; d_gene: TRBD1; CDR3nt: TGTGCCAGCTCACCCCTTGTCCCGGGACAGGGATTCAGCTATGGCTACACCTTC; CDR3aa: CASSPLVPGQGFSYGYTF
abundance: NA; v_gene: TRBV4-1; j_gene: TRBJ1-4; d_gene: NA; CDR3nt: TGCGCCAGCAGCCAAGATTGGGGGGTTGCCCTAGGGGAAAAACTGTTTTTT; CDR3aa: CASSQDWGVALGEKLFF
abundance: NA; v_gene: TRBV25-1; j_gene: TRBJ1-1; d_gene: TRBD1; CDR3nt: TGTGCCAGCAGTCCCGGACAGGGAGCTTCCAACACTGAAGCTTTCTTT; CDR3aa: CASSPGQGASNTEAFF
abundance: NA; v_gene: TRBV6-5; j_gene: TRBJ1-3; d_gene: TRBD1; CDR3nt: TGTGCCAGCGGTGACAGGGAGGGAAACACCATATATTTT; CDR3aa: CASGDREGNTIYF
abundance: NA; v_gene: TRBV10-3; j_gene: TRBJ2-3; d_gene: TRBD2; CDR3nt: TGTGCCATCAGTGAGACCCTAGCGGGAGCAAGGACAGATACGCAGTATTTT; CDR3aa: CAISETLAGARTDTQYF
abundance: NA; v_gene: TRBV5-5; j_gene: TRBJ2-1; d_gene: TRBD1; CDR3nt: TGTGCCAGCAGCTTGCAGATTTACACAGGGGGTCGGAATGAGCAGTTCTTC; CDR3aa: CASSLQIYTGGRNEQFF
abundance: NA; v_gene: TRBV5-1; j_gene: TRBJ1-1; d_gene: NA; CDR3nt: TGCGCCAGCAGCTTGGGGCCAGGGTCCGCTGAAGCTTTCTTT; CDR3aa: CASSLGPGSAEAFF
abundance: NA; v_gene: TRBV6-5; j_gene: TRBJ2-1; d_gene: TRBD1; CDR3nt: TGTGCCAGCAGTTCTCAGGGGGCCTACAGTGATGAGCAGTTCTTC; CDR3aa: CASSSQGAYSDEQFF
abundance: NA; v_gene: TRBV5-4; j_gene: TRBJ2-5; d_gene: NA; CDR3nt: TGTGCCAGCAGCTTGGAGCCAGGGCGGGAGACCCAGTACTTC; CDR3aa: CASSLEPGRETQYF
abundance: NA; v_gene: TRBV11-2; j_gene: TRBJ2-7; d_gene: NA; CDR3nt: TGTGCCAGCAGCTTAGATCGTACAGACTACGAGCAGTACTTC; CDR3aa: CASSLDRTDYEQYF
abundance: NA; v_gene: TRBV7-2; j_gene: TRBJ2-3; d_gene: NA; CDR3nt: TGTGCCAGCAGCTTCTTAACCCCGGGCACAGATACGCAGTATTTT; CDR3aa: CASSFLTPGTDTQYF
abundance: NA; v_gene: TRBV5-4; j_gene: TRBJ1-1; d_gene: NA; CDR3nt: TGTGCCAGCAGCTTGGACCGAAGCGCTGAAGCTTTCTTT; CDR3aa: CASSLDRSAEAFF
abundance: few; v_gene: TRBV4-1; j_gene: TRBJ2-7; d_gene: TRBD1; CDR3nt: TGCGCCAGCAGCCGAGGACAGGGCTCCTACGAGCAGTACTTC; CDR3aa: CASSRGQGSYEQYF
abundance: NA; v_gene: TRBV9; j_gene: TRBJ2-7; d_gene: NA; CDR3nt: TGTGCCAGCAGCGTAGAAGCGGCCTCCATAAGTAGAAAGTACTTC; CDR3aa: CASSVEAASISRKYF
abundance: NA; v_gene: TRBV27; j_gene: TRBJ1-4; d_gene: NA; CDR3nt: TGTGCCAGCAGACCCGGGGATTCTAATGAAAAACTGTTTTTT; CDR3aa: CASRPGDSNEKLFF
abundance: NA; v_gene: TRBV29-1; j_gene: TRBJ2-4; d_gene: NA; CDR3nt: TGCAGCGTTGGTTATGAGGGCAGGGGTAACATTCAGTACTTC; CDR3aa: CSVGYEGRGNIQYF
abundance: few; v_gene: TRBV7-2; j_gene: TRBJ1-2; d_gene: NA; CDR3nt: TGTGCCAGCAGCACGAATACAGGGACCCACTATGGCTACACCTTC; CDR3aa: CASSTNTGTHYGYTF
abundance: NA; v_gene: TRBV27; j_gene: TRBJ2-2; d_gene: NA; CDR3nt: TGTGCCAGCAGTTTGAAACCTAGCCCGCCCGGGGAGCTGTTTTTT; CDR3aa: CASSLKPSPPGELFF
abundance: NA; v_gene: TRBV5-5; j_gene: TRBJ2-5; d_gene: NA; CDR3nt: TGTGCCAGCAGCTGGGAGGAGTCCCAGTACTTC; CDR3aa: CASSWEESQYF
abundance: NA; v_gene: TRBV7-9; j_gene: TRBJ2-7; d_gene: TRBD2; CDR3nt: TGTGCCAGCAGCCCCGTTGTGGAGGCGGGGGGGAGCTCCTACGAGCAGTACTTC; CDR3aa: CASSPVVEAGGSSYEQYF
abundance: once; v_gene: TRBV10-2; j_gene: TRBJ1-2; d_gene: NA; CDR3nt: TGCGCCAGCAGACAGGGCCGGCGGTATGGCTACACCTTC; CDR3aa: CASRQGRRYGYTF
abundance: NA; v_gene: TRBV20-1; j_gene: TRBJ2-7; d_gene: NA; CDR3nt: TGCAGTGCCACGCAGGGGTACGAGCAGTACTTC; CDR3aa: CSATQGYEQYF
abundance: NA; v_gene: TRBV9; j_gene: TRBJ2-1; d_gene: TRBD2; CDR3nt: TGTGCCAGCAGCGCCTTTAGCGGGAGGGCCAATGAGCAGTTCTTC; CDR3aa: CASSAFSGRANEQFF
abundance: NA; v_gene: TRBV9; j_gene: TRBJ1-2; d_gene: NA; CDR3nt: TGTGCCAGCAGCGTCAAATCAGGGCCGGAAGGCTACACCTTC; CDR3aa: CASSVKSGPEGYTF
abundance: NA; v_gene: TRBV28; j_gene: TRBJ2-5; d_gene: TRBD2; CDR3nt: TGTGCCAGCAGTTTTCCGGGGGGGGAGACCCAGTACTTC; CDR3aa: CASSFPGGETQYF
abundance: NA; v_gene: TRBV6-5; j_gene: TRBJ2-5; d_gene: TRBD2; CDR3nt: TGTGCCAGCAGTTACTCCAGCGGGAGGGGCCGGGAGACCCAGTACTTC; CDR3aa: CASSYSSGRGRETQYF
abundance: NA; v_gene: TRBV19; j_gene: TRBJ2-7; d_gene: NA; CDR3nt: TGTGCCAGTTATTCGGGATCCCCAGACTACGAGCAGTACTTC; CDR3aa: CASYSGSPDYEQYF
abundance: once; v_gene: TRBV7-2; j_gene: TRBJ2-1; d_gene: TRBD2; CDR3nt: TGTGCCAGCAGCCAAACTAGCGGGAGGGCCCGGGAGCAGTTCTTC; CDR3aa: CASSQTSGRAREQFF
abundance: NA; v_gene: TRBV10-3; j_gene: TRBJ2-6; d_gene: TRBD1; CDR3nt: TGTGCCATCGGGACAGGGGGGTACTCTGGGGCCAACGTCCTGACTTTC; CDR3aa: CAIGTGGYSGANVLTF
abundance: NA; v_gene: TRBV2; j_gene: TRBJ2-2; d_gene: TRBD1; CDR3nt: TGTGCCAGCAAGGGGACAGGGGACACCGGGGAGCTGTTTTTT; CDR3aa: CASKGTGDTGELFF
abundance: NA; v_gene: TRBV19; j_gene: TRBJ2-7; d_gene: TRBD2; CDR3nt: TGTGCCAGTAGTGCCCGACTAGCGGGCAGATCAGGCGAGCAGTACTTC; CDR3aa: CASSARLAGRSGEQYF
abundance: NA; v_gene: TRBV2; j_gene: TRBJ2-7; d_gene: TRBD2; CDR3nt: TGTGCCAGCAGGGAGCTAGCGGGAGCAGACGAGCAGTACTTC; CDR3aa: CASRELAGADEQYF
abundance: NA; v_gene: TRBV7-2; j_gene: TRBJ1-5; d_gene: NA; CDR3nt: TGTGCCAGCAGCTTCACGGGTCAGCCCCAGCATTTT; CDR3aa: CASSFTGQPQHF
abundance: NA; v_gene: TRBV7-8; j_gene: TRBJ1-4; d_gene: TRBD1; CDR3nt: TGTGCCAGCAGCGCGGGACAGGGGGATGAAAAACTGTTTTTT; CDR3aa: CASSAGQGDEKLFF
abundance: NA; v_gene: TRBV4-1; j_gene: TRBJ1-2; d_gene: NA; CDR3nt: TGCGCCAGCAGCCAGCCACAGGGCGCCCGAGCTAACTATGGCTACACCTTC; CDR3aa: CASSQPQGARANYGYTF
abundance: NA; v_gene: TRBV9; j_gene: TRBJ1-1; d_gene: TRBD1; CDR3nt: TGTGCCAGCAGCGCATCCCTCGGGACAGGGAAAGCTTTCTTT; CDR3aa: CASSASLGTGKAFF
abundance: NA; v_gene: TRBV19; j_gene: TRBJ2-1; d_gene: TRBD2; CDR3nt: TGTGCCAGTAGTATAGTCCTACTAGCGGGGGCCCCCTACAATGAGCAGTTCTTC; CDR3aa: CASSIVLLAGAPYNEQFF
abundance: NA; v_gene: TRBV4-1; j_gene: TRBJ2-2; d_gene: TRBD2; CDR3nt: TGCGCCAGCAGCCACTCAGCGGGGAGGAACACCGGGGAGCTGTTTTTT; CDR3aa: CASSHSAGRNTGELFF
abundance: once; v_gene: TRBV9; j_gene: TRBJ1-2; d_gene: NA; CDR3nt: TGTGCCAGCAGCGCGCCGTGGACTCCGTATGGCTACACCTTC; CDR3aa: CASSAPWTPYGYTF
abundance: NA; v_gene: TRBV7-9; j_gene: TRBJ1-1; d_gene: NA; CDR3nt: TGTGCCAGCAGCTCGCGACAGAACACTGAAGCTTTCTTT; CDR3aa: CASSSRQNTEAFF
abundance: NA; v_gene: TRBV7-8; j_gene: TRBJ2-7; d_gene: NA; CDR3nt: TGTGCCAGCAGCCCCCGGGACTCCGCGTCCTACGAGCAGTACTTC; CDR3aa: CASSPRDSASYEQYF
abundance: once; v_gene: TRBV27; j_gene: TRBJ2-2; d_gene: TRBD2; CDR3nt: TGTGCCAGCAGTTTAGCGCGGGAGAATACCGGGGAGCTGTTTTTT; CDR3aa: CASSLARENTGELFF
abundance: NA; v_gene: TRBV6-6; j_gene: TRBJ1-2; d_gene: TRBD1; CDR3nt: TGTGCCAGCAGTCCCGGGACAGGGAACTATGGCTACACCTTC; CDR3aa: CASSPGTGNYGYTF
abundance: NA; v_gene: TRBV7-9; j_gene: TRBJ2-1; d_gene: TRBD2; CDR3nt: TGTGCCGGCCTTCCCGGACTAGCGGGACCCCCGGTCTTC; CDR3aa: CAGLPGLAGPPVF
abundance: NA; v_gene: TRBV28; j_gene: TRBJ1-2; d_gene: NA; CDR3nt: TGTGCCAGCAGTACATCCGGGTCCACCTTCTATGGCTACACCTTC; CDR3aa: CASSTSGSTFYGYTF
abundance: NA; v_gene: TRBV18; j_gene: TRBJ1-2; d_gene: TRBD1; CDR3nt: TGTGCCAGCTCACCATGGACAGGGGACGGCTACACCTTC; CDR3aa: CASSPWTGDGYTF
abundance: once; v_gene: TRBV5-1; j_gene: TRBJ2-1; d_gene: NA; CDR3nt: TGCGCCAGCAGCCTGACAGTCTCCTACAATGAGCAGTTCTTC; CDR3aa: CASSLTVSYNEQFF
abundance: NA; v_gene: TRBV6-5; j_gene: TRBJ2-7; d_gene: TRBD2; CDR3nt: TGTGCCAGCAGTTACAGCGGGGGGCCGGACGAGCAGTACTTC; CDR3aa: CASSYSGGPDEQYF
abundance: NA; v_gene: TRBV6-5; j_gene: TRBJ1-5; d_gene: NA; CDR3nt: TGTGCCAGCCAAATGGCTGGGGCCGATCAGCCCCAGCATTTT; CDR3aa: CASQMAGADQPQHF
abundance: NA; v_gene: TRBV6-4; j_gene: TRBJ1-5; d_gene: NA; CDR3nt: TGTGCCAGCAGTGGCGGGATAAATCAGCCCCAGCATTTT; CDR3aa: CASSGGINQPQHF
abundance: NA; v_gene: TRBV7-9; j_gene: TRBJ2-1; d_gene: NA; CDR3nt: TGTGCCAGCAGCGGAGAGCGGGCCTCCTACAATGAGCAGTTCTTC; CDR3aa: CASSGERASYNEQFF
abundance: once; v_gene: TRBV5-4; j_gene: TRBJ1-4; d_gene: NA; CDR3nt: TGTGCCAGCAGTGACGGGCAGGGTTCCCATGAAAAACTGTTTTTT; CDR3aa: CASSDGQGSHEKLFF
abundance: NA; v_gene: TRBV11-3; j_gene: TRBJ1-5; d_gene: TRBD1; CDR3nt: TGTGCCAGCAGCCTTCGCCCTCGGGTACAGGGGCAGCCCCAGCATTTT; CDR3aa: CASSLRPRVQGQPQHF